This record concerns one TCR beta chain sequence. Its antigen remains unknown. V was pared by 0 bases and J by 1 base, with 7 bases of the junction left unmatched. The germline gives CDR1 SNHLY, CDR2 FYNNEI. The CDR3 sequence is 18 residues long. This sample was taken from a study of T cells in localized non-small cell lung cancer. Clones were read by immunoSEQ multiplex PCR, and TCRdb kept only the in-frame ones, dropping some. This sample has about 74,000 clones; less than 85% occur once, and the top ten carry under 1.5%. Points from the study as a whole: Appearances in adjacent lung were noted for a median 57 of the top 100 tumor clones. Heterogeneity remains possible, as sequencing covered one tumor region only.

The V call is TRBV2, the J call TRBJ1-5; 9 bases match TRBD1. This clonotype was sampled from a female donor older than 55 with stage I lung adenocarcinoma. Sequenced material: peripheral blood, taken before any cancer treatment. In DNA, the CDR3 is TGTGCCAGCAGTGAAGCGGGGACAGGGCGAGGGAGCAATCAGCCCCAGCATTTT. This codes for CASSEAGTGRGSNQPQHF.